This TCR beta chain emerged from a study of CD8 T cells in Susac syndrome. The wider study: Sequenced Susac syndrome patients included roughly six with active disease and 8 or 9 who were in remission.

Study conclusions and caveats: As the study acknowledged, the number of individuals in its TCR sequencing and HLA analysis was relatively small.

As regards this clonotype: The antigen is unknown. A junction end diverges from the germline sequence, so it may reflect a read error.

TEMRA cells were FACS-enriched and CD8+ and CD4+ T cells negatively isolated. This CDR3 is 13 amino acids long. In germline, CDR1 is SNHLY, CDR2 FYNNEI. Random hexamers were used to reverse transcribe an amount of about 0.45 to 1 ug RNA. By means of immunoSEQ multiplex PCR, TCR beta CDR3 spanning 54 Vbeta and 13 Jbeta underwent amplification. Each CDR3 protein is one row after TCRdb ran MiXCR on the immunoSEQ multiplex PCR reads. The sample consists of over 130,000 distinct CDR3 sequences, 85% to 95% of them appearing once. The chain employs TRBV2 and TRBJ1-1; D is unclear. The receptor was isolated from a human donor with Susac syndrome. The specimen was CD4+ T cells from PBMCs. In DNA form, the CDR3 reads TGTGCCAGCGGTCCGAGGATGAACCCTGAAGCTTTCTTT. Amino acids: CASGPRMNPEAFF.